Reported below is one T cell receptor (beta chain). Its recognized antigen is unknown. There are no base qualities to consult, and no much larger clone falls within one base. Libraries were constructed by 5' RACE. Sequenced on an Illumina HiSeq 2500. A second PCR of roughly 7 to 12 cycles was run with a J-beta primer mix and a sample-barcoded 5' primer. Each TCR beta cDNA molecule received a unique molecular identifier from a template-switch 5' adaptor carrying 12 random nucleotides. Each sample yielded at least 3 million CDR3-containing paired-end reads. First-strand cDNA was synthesized from all RNA with the Mint cDNA synthesis kit, primed by a TRBC-specific oligonucleotide. Following uracil-DNA glycosylase treatment, a first 18-cycle PCR with universal primers M1SS and BC2_uni_R was performed on all cDNA. Processing in the source paper ran as follows. For normalization, 1 million high-quality reads were randomly selected from each sample, with every read carrying a distinct molecular identifier. Instead of being binned into consensus sequences, reads that shared molecular identifiers were thrown out. CDR3 identification, clonotype clustering and error correction used MiTCR with a Q25 quality threshold and the strictest error-elimination algorithm. A nonparametric unseen species model using Euler transformation provided a lower-bound estimate of total TCR beta diversity. Starting from the raw public reads, TCRdb applied fastp trimming at Q25, assembled clones with MiXCR and retained in-frame beta chains. Entries that share a CDR3 protein sequence are merged under the most common genes and DNA. The V and J calls were not made by the authors but by TCRdb's processing. The sample table lists around 750,000 distinct CDR3 sequences, roughly 53% of them with a count of one. The leading ten clones occupy around 41% of the sample.

These data are taken from a study of blood T cells in healthy people across ages (dated by TCRdb to 2014 to 2015). Regarding the complete study: Template switching captured roughly one uniquely barcoded TCR beta cDNA molecule per two T cells in model experiments. The study analyzed two additional independent replicas of 1 million unique cDNA reads from the same blood draw for two donors, one aged 18 to 29 and one aged 80 or older. Using deep sequencing normalized with unique cDNA molecular identifiers, the study measured how TCR beta repertoire diversity changes with age. To avoid experimental bias, donors of different ages were randomly spread across the sequencing lanes. The donors were divided into four age groups: young (average around 17 years), middle-aged (approximately 39), aged (approximately 62) and long-lived (roughly 88). The investigation overall reported the following: Conclusive comparison of naive and antigen-experienced compartments was prevented by the profiling of bulk unsorted PBMCs. Estimates of total diversity based on one million sequenced T cells were considered lower bounds and underestimates. The percentage of naive T cells measured by flow cytometry correlated strongly with observed TCR beta diversity. Compared with the aged group, the long-lived group had more naive CD4+ T cells, fewer expanded clones and increased TCR diversity, suggesting age selection. As age increased, observed TCR beta diversity per million T cells dropped in a roughly linear way, and a significant reduction was already evident by age roughly 40. Donor CMV infection status was unknown, potentially confounding age-related changes in expanded clonotypes.

Donors were about 36 systemically healthy Caucasian individuals from Russia aged roughly 6 to 100 years. About 9.1 milliliters of peripheral blood were collected from each donor into EDTA-treated Vacutainer tubes. Ficoll-Paque density-gradient centrifugation was used to isolate PBMCs, with at least 7 million per sample. Trizol reagent was used to extract total RNA from PBMCs, with at least 5 micrograms per sample. Naive CD45RAhigh/CD27high T cell percentages were measured by flow cytometry on a PBMC aliquot from every donor. Via the germline V gene, CDR1 is SGHRS and CDR2 YFSETQ. The CDR3 has 14 amino acids, counting the end cysteine and phenylalanine. The CDR3 DNA has 42 bases and is translated from base 1. Relative to germline, V is 1 base shorter and J is 2 bases shorter, with 10 bases between their ends.

Material: blood. The rearranged chain carries TRBV5-1 and TRBJ2-7; possibly the D gene is TRBD1, per 5 matching bases. This TCR came from a man at least 80 years old in good health. DNA sequence: TGCGCCAGCAGCTTGTACCCAGGGACCTACGAGCAGTACTTC. Its protein is CASSLYPGTYEQYF.